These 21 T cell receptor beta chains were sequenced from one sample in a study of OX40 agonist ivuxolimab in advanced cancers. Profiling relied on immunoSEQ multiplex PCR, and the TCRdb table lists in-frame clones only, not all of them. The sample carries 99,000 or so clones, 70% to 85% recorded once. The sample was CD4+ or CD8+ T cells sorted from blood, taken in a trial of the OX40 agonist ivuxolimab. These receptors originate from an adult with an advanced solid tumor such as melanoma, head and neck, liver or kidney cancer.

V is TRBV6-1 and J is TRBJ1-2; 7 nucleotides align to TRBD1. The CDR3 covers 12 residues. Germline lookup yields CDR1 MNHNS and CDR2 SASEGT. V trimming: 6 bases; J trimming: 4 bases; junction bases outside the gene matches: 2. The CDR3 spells CASSWDSYGYTF. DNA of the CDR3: TGTGCCAGCAGCTGGGACAGCTATGGCTACACCTTC.

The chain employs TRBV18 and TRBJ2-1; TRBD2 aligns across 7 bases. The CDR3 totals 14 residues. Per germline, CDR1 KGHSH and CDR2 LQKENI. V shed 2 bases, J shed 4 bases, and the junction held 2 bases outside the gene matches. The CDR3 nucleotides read TGTGCCAGCTCACCAGGGACTAATTACAATGAGCAGTTCTTC. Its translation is CASSPGTNYNEQFF.

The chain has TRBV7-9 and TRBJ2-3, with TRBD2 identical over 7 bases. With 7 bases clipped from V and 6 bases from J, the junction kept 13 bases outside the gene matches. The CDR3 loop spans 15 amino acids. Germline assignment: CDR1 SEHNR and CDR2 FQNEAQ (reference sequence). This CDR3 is CASTRGTTNRDTQYF. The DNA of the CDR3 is TGTGCCAGCACCCGCGGGACTACCAATCGGGATACGCAGTATTTT.

The CDR3 DNA is TGTGCCAGCAGCTTAGGAACAGGTGAGAACACTGAAGCTTTCTTT. Translated, it gives CASSLGTGENTEAFF. This chain connects TRBV7-9 to TRBJ1-1; D possibly corresponds to TRBD1 (5 bases). Trimming left V 1 base short and J 1 base short, with 10 bases between. This CDR3 contains 15 residues. Germline V gives CDR1 SEHNR, CDR2 FQNEAQ (reference sequence).

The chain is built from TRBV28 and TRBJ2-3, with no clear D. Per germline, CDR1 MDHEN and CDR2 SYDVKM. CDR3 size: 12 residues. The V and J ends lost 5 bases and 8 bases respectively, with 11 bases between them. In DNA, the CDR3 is TGTGCCAGCAGTCCCTCGGCAGGTACGCAGTATTTT. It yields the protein CASSPSAGTQYF.

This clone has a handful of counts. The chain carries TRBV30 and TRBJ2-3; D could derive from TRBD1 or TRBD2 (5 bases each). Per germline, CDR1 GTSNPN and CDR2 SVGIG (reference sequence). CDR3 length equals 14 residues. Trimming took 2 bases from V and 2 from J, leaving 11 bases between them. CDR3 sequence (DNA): TGTGCCTGGAGTTGGGACGGTAACACAGATACGCAGTATTTT. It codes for CAWSWDGNTDTQYF.

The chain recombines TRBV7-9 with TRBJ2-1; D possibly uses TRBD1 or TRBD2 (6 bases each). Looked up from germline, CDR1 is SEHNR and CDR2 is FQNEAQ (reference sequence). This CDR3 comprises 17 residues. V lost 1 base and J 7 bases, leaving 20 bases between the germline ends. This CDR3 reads CASSLGDRLSGPNEQFF. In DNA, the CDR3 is TGTGCCAGCAGCTTAGGAGACAGGTTGAGCGGGCCGAATGAGCAGTTCTTC.

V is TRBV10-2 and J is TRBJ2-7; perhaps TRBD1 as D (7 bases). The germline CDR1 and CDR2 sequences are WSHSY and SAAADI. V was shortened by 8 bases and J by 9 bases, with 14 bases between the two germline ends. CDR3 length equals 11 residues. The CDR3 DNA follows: TGCGCCAGCCCGACAGGGACTGTGCAGTACTTC. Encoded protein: CASPTGTVQYF.

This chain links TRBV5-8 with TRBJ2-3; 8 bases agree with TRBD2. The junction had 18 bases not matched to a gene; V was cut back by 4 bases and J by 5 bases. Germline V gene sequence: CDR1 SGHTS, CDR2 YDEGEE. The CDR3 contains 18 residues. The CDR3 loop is CASSALTSAGGLGDTQYF. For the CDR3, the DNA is TGTGCCAGCAGCGCCCTGACTTCGGCGGGGGGCCTCGGAGATACGCAGTATTTT.

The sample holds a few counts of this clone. DNA of the CDR3: TGTGCCAGCAGCTCCCGCGGACTAGCGACAAACAATGAGCAGTTCTTC. Translation: CASSSRGLATNNEQFF. This sequence joins TRBV9 and TRBJ2-1; 9 bases agree with TRBD2. The trim removed 4 bases at V and 5 bases at J, leaving 10 bases unmatched. CDR1 and CDR2 from the germline V gene are SGDLS and YYNGEE. This CDR3 region has 16 residues.

The CDR3 region is CAIRLRGRTGELFF. DNA for the CDR3: TGTGCCATCAGACTCAGGGGCCGCACCGGGGAGCTGTTTTTT. The chain employs TRBV10-3 and TRBJ2-2, with D possibly TRBD1 on 6 matching bases. From germline, CDR1 is ENHRY and CDR2 SYGVKD. The CDR3 covers 14 residues. V lost 6 bases to trimming and J lost 4 bases, with 12 bases between them.

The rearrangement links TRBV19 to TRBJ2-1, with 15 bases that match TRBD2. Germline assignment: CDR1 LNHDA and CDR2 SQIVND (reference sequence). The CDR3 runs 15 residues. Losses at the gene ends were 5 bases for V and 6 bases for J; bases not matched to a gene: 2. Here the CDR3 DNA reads TGTGCCAGTAGTTGGACTAGCGGGAGGGTCAATGAGCAGTTCTTC. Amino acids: CASSWTSGRVNEQFF.

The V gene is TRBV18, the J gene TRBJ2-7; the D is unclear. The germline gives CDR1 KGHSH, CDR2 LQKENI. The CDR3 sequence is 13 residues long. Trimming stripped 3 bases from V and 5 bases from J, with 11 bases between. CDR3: CASSPAGMDEQYF. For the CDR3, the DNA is TGTGCCAGCTCACCCGCAGGTATGGACGAGCAGTACTTC.

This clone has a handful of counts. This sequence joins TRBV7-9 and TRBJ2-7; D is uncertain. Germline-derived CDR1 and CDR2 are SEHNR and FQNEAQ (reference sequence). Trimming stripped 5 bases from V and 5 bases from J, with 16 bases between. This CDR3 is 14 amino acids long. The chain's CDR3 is CASSPLGGGDEQYF. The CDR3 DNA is TGTGCCAGCAGCCCCTTAGGTGGTGGGGACGAGCAGTACTTC. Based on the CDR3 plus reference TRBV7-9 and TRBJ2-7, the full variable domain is DTGVSQNPRHKITKRGQNVTFRCDPISEHNRLYWYRQTLGQGPEFLTYFQNEAQLEKSRLLSDRFSAERPKGSFSTLEIQRTEQGDSAMYLCASSPLGGGDEQYFGPGTRLTVT.

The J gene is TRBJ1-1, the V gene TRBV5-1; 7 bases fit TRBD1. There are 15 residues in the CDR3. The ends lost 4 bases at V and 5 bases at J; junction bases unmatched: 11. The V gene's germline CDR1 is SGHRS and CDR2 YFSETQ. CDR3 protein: CASSPTRQGGTEAFF. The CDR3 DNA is TGCGCCAGCAGCCCCACCCGACAGGGTGGAACTGAAGCTTTCTTT.

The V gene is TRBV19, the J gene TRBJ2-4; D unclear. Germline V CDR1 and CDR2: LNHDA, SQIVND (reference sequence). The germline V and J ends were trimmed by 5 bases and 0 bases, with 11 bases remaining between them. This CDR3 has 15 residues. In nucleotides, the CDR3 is TGTGCCAGTAGTGGTGGATTGACAGCCAAAAACATTCAGTACTTC. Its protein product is CASSGGLTAKNIQYF.

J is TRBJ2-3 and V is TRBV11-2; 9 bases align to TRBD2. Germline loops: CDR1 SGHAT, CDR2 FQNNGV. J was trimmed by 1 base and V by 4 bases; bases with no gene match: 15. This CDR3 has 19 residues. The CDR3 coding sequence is TGTGCCAGCAGCTCGCCACCCCCGGAGCGGGAGGAAGGCACAGATACGCAGTATTTT. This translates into CASSSPPPEREEGTDTQYF.

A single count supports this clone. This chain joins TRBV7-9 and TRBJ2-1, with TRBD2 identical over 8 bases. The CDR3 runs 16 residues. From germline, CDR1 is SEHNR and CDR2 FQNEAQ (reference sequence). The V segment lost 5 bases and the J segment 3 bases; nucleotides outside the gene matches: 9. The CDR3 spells CASSPEAGTSYNEQFF. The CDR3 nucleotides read TGTGCCAGCAGCCCAGAAGCCGGGACTAGCTACAATGAGCAGTTCTTC.

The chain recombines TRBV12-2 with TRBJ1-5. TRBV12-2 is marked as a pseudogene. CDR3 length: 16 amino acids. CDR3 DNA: TGTGCAAGTCGCGAGGACTTACAGGTTAGCAATCAGCCCCAGCATTTT. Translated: CASREDLQVSNQPQHF.

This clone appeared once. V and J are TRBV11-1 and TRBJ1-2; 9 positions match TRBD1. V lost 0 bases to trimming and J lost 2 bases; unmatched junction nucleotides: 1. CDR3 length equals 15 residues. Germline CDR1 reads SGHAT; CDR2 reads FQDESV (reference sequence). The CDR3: CASSLAGQGNYGYTF. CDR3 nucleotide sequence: TGTGCCAGCAGCTTAGCGGGACAGGGCAACTATGGCTACACCTTC. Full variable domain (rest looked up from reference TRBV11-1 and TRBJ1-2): EAEVAQSPRYKITEKSQAVAFWCDPISGHATLYWYRQILGQGPELLVQFQDESVVDDSQLPKDRFSAERLKGVDSTLKIQPAELGDSAMYLCASSLAGQGNYGYTFGSGTRLTVV.

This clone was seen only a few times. This chain's CDR3 is CASSPTWGREQYF. The CDR3 nucleotides are TGTGCCAGTAGTCCCACCTGGGGGCGCGAGCAGTACTTC. This chain connects TRBV19 to TRBJ2-7; weak D call: TRBD1 (6 bases). The ends were cut back, 5 bases at V and 6 bases at J, with 14 bases in the middle. Per the germline V gene, CDR1 is LNHDA and CDR2 is SQIVND (reference sequence). CDR3 length: 13 residues.